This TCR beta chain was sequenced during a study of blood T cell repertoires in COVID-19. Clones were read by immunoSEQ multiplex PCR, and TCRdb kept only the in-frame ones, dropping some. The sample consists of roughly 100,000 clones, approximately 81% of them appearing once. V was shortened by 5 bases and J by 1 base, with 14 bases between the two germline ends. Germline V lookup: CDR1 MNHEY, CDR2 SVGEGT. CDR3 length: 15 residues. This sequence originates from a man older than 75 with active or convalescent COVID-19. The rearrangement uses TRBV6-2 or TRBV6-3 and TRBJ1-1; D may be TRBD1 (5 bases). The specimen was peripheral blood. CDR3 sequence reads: CASSPTGRGNTEAFF. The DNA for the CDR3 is TGTGCCAGCAGTCCGACGGGGAGGGGGAACACTGAAGCTTTCTTT.